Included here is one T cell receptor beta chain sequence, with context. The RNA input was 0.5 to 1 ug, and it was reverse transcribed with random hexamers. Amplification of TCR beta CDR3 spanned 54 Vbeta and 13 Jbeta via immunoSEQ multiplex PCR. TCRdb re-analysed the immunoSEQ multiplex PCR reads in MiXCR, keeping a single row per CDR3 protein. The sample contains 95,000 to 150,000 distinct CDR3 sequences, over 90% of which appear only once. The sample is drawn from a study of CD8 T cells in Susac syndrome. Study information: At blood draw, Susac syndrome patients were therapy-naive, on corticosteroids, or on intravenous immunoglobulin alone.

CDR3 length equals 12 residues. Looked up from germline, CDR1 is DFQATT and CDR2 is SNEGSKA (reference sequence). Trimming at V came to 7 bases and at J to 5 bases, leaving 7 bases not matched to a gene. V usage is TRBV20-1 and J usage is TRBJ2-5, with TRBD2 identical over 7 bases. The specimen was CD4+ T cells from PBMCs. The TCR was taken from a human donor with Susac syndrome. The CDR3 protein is CSGEGSDETQYF. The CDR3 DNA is TGCAGTGGGGAGGGGTCCGACGAGACCCAGTACTTC.